The text below deals with one TCR beta chain. The antigen remains unidentified. In germline, CDR1 is SGHAT, CDR2 FQNNGV. The V end was cut by 0 bases, the J end by 5 bases, with 6 bases between. The CDR3 totals 13 residues. This record belongs to a study of shared clonotypes between healthy human individuals. Whole-study context: There were three CD4 naive, three CD4 memory, two CD8 naive and one CD8 memory plates per donor. General observations from the study: Clonotype sharing among donors likely depends on sequencing depth. Between a handful of donors, naive CD4 clonotypes were shared at a level of about 5%. The researchers took only blood, and tissue repertoires probably look different.

Profiling relied on immunoSEQ multiplex PCR, and the TCRdb table lists in-frame clones only, not all of them. The table lists over a million clones, roughly 96% of them singletons. The specimen sequenced was naive CD4+ T cells sorted from blood. Stated subset: CD45RA+ positively selected. The receptor comes from a young man in good health. The rearrangement uses TRBV11-2 and TRBJ2-3; D possibly corresponds to TRBD2 (6 bases). The CDR3 DNA reads TGTGCCAGCAGCTTAGAAGCGGGAGATACGCAGTATTTT. It encodes CASSLEAGDTQYF.